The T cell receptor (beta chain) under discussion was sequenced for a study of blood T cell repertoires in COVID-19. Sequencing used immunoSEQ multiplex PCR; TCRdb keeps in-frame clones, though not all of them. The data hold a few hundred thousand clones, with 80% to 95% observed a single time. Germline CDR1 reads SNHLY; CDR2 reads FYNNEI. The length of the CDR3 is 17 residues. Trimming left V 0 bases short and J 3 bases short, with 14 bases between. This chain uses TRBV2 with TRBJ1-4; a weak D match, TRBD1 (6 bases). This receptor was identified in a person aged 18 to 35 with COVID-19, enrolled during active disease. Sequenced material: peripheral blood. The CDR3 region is CASSEASSRTANEKLFF. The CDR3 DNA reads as TGTGCCAGCAGTGAAGCTTCTTCCCGGACAGCTAATGAAAAACTGTTTTTT.